Reported below is one T cell receptor beta chain. This clonotype was seen only a few times. It has no known antigen specificity. No quality values exist for individual bases; no much larger clone is one base distant. This record belongs to a study of breast tumors, draining lymph nodes, adjacent tissues (dated by TCRdb to 2016 to 2017). With respect to the entire study: Breast cancer patients provided tumor, adjacent nontumor tissue and axillary lymph nodes, and the study compared the TCR beta repertoires across these three sources. In human breast cancer, the study set out to assess how tumor, surrounding tissue and draining lymph node repertoires relate to one another and whether T cells might be exchanged between them. Overall results and qualifications from the work: Tumor T-cell repertoires showed less diversity than lymph node repertoires and more diversity than nontumor tissue repertoires, and tumor T-cell repertoires showed preferential V and J gene usage. The conclusion that tumor T cells originate in lymph nodes was presented as consistent with a hypothesis rather than as directly demonstrated. The data were considered consistent with most tumor T cells being derived from the lymph node and subsequently expanding within tumor tissue. Tumor and nontumor tissue repertoires were significantly more similar in luminal-like than in basal-like breast cancer.

Sequenced on an Illumina HiSeq 2000. TCR beta chain libraries were generated through multiplex PCR amplification. The amplified TCR beta chain products were analyzed by high-throughput sequencing. TCRdb redid the processing of the public reads, applying fastp at Q25 and MiXCR, and retained in-frame beta chains. CDR3 protein duplicates are merged, each entry listing the most common genes and DNA. Within this sample are about 180,000 distinct CDR3 sequences, with 30% to 35% of them counted one time only. The top ten constitute around 4.1% of the sample. Lymph node samples were obtained from the axillary draining lymph nodes of breast cancer patients. Per the germline V gene, MNHNS is the CDR1 and SASEGT is the CDR2. From cysteine to phenylalanine, the CDR3 is 14 amino acids long. Only CDR3 DNA is held: 42 bases, read in frame from base 1. Trimming takes 5 bases from V and 6 bases from J, and the germline ends sit 14 bases apart.

Sequenced material: axillary lymph node tissue. The V gene is TRBV6-1 and the J gene is TRBJ1-5; matching of 5 bases hints at TRBD1 as the D gene. The source is a female donor with breast cancer. Some clones in this sample may be carry-over from other donors' samples. The CDR3 amino acid sequence is: CASSRTRESQPQHF. The DNA sequence is as follows: TGTGCCAGCAGTAGAACCAGGGAGAGTCAGCCCCAGCATTTT.